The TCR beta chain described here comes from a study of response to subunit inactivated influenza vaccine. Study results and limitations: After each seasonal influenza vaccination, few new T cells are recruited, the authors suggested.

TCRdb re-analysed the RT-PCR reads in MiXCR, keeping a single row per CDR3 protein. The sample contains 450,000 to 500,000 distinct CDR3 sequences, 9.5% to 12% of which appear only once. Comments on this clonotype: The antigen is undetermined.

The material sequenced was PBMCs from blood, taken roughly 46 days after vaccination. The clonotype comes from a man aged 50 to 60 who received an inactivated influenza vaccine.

The DNA of the CDR3 is TGTGCCAGCAGCTTAGCGGAGTGGGTAGCGGGCACAGATACGCAGTATTTT. This gives the protein CASSLAEWVAGTDTQYF. V gene TRBV7-9 combines with J gene TRBJ2-3; tentative D call: TRBD2 (6 bases). The V gene lost 0 bases and the J gene lost 1 base, with 14 bases spanning the gap. The CDR3 is 17 residues long. Germline values: CDR1 SEHNR, CDR2 FQNEAQ (reference sequence).